The following is a TCR beta chain sequence with its context. The antigen remains unidentified. The PCR ran on 60 Vbeta and 13 Jbeta primers. Clones were read by immunoSEQ multiplex PCR, and TCRdb kept only the in-frame ones, dropping some. The sample has around 190,000 clones, roughly 82% seen once. This record belongs to a study of cytomegalovirus exposure and HLA in healthy donors. Study findings and constraints: As was reported, the classifier diagnosed cytomegalovirus status with high specificity and sensitivity. An ancestry cluster, one associated with Asian ancestry, reportedly showed fewer N-insertions than the approximately 650-donor mean in a later analysis.

Germline CDR1 is LNHDA and CDR2 is SQIVND (reference sequence). Trimming took off 2 bases at V and 5 bases at J, with 12 bases between the two ends. This CDR3 has 14 amino acids. The donors gave bone marrow, and they were healthy. Specimen: PBMCs. V gene TRBV19 combines with J gene TRBJ1-2; D unresolved. The origin of this receptor is a girl aged 2-10 years in good health and CMV-seropositive. This chain's CDR3 is CASSIKQRWYGYTF. The CDR3 nucleotides read TGTGCCAGTAGTATAAAACAGCGGTGGTATGGCTACACCTTC.